The 24 T cell receptor beta chains below were found in one sample sequenced in a study of blood T cells in healthy people across ages (dated by TCRdb to about 2015). Library creation used 5' RACE. Sequencing relied on an Illumina HiSeq 2500. A second PCR of about 6 to 11 cycles was run with a J-beta primer mix and a sample-barcoded 5' primer. TCRdb reprocessed the public reads (quality trimming at Q25 with fastp, clone calling with MiXCR) and kept in-frame beta chains. Rows with a matching CDR3 protein are joined into one entry that keeps the most common DNA and genes. For this sample there are approximately 800,000 distinct CDR3 sequences; about 62% appear just once. The biggest ten clones account for 25% to 35% of the sample. Sequenced: blood. The receptors were sampled from a man younger than 40 in good health.

This clonotype was seen only once. The rearrangement uses TRBV11-1 and TRBJ1-5; a weak D match, TRBD1 (5 bases). Trimming cost V 5 bases and J 2 bases, with 31 bases left between them. The CDR3 runs 21 residues. CDR1 and CDR2 from the germline V gene are SGHAT and FQDESV (reference sequence). CDR3 sequence (DNA): TGTGCCAGCAGCCGAAGTGAGCCCGGGACGGCGGGCTTTTGGGGCAATCAGCCCCAGCATTTT. Translating gives CASSRSEPGTAGFWGNQPQHF. Supplemented by reference TRBV11-1 and TRBJ1-5, the full variable domain reads EAEVAQSPRYKITEKSQAVAFWCDPISGHATLYWYRQILGQGPELLVQFQDESVVDDSQLPKDRFSAERLKGVDSTLKIQPAELGDSAMYLCASSRSEPGTAGFWGNQPQHFGDGTRLSIL.

The chain couples TRBV20-1 to TRBJ2-4; D is undetermined. The J call may be incorrect, as the DNA end agrees better with TRBJ2-5. The CDR3 runs to 11 residues. Germline CDR1 DFQATT, CDR2 SNEGSKA (reference sequence). This CDR3 reads CSGEIQETQYF. CDR3 nucleotides: TGCAGTGGTGAGATCCAAGAGACCCAGTACTTC.

The chain joins TRBV7-2 to TRBJ1-4, with 7 bases aligning to TRBD1. The V and J ends lost 3 bases and 0 bases, in that order; junction bases with no gene match: 7. Germline CDR1 is SGHTA and CDR2 is FQGNSA. CDR3 length equals 17 residues. The CDR3 region is CASSFTGAIATNEKLFF. The CDR3 region has the DNA TGTGCCAGCAGCTTTACAGGGGCCATTGCAACTAATGAAAAACTGTTTTTT.

The V gene is TRBV5-1, the J gene TRBJ2-3; D possibly corresponds to TRBD1 (5 bases). The V and J ends lost 0 bases and 10 bases respectively, with 9 bases between them. Germline V lookup: CDR1 SGHRS, CDR2 YFSETQ. The CDR3 is 12 amino acids. The CDR3 region is CASSLGQFPQYF. In DNA, the CDR3 is TGCGCCAGCAGCTTGGGACAGTTCCCGCAGTATTTT. The variable domain in full, completed from reference TRBV5-1 and TRBJ2-3, reads KAGVTQTPRYLIKTRGQQVTLSCSPISGHRSVSWYQQTPGQGLQFLFEYFSETQRNKGNFPGRFSGRQFSNSRSEMNVSTLELGDSALYLCASSLGQFPQYFGPGTRLTVL.

This clonotype was found a few times. The genes are TRBV20-1 and TRBJ2-7, with 12 bases identical to TRBD2. Trimming cost V 4 bases and J 3 bases; bases outside gene matches: 4. The germline CDR1 and CDR2 sequences are DFQATT and SNEGSKA (reference sequence). The CDR3 runs to 14 residues. The CDR3 DNA reads as TGCAGTGCTAATCCTAGCGGGGGGGACTACGAGCAGTACTTC. It translates to CSANPSGGDYEQYF.

The V call is TRBV20-1, the J call TRBJ2-4; D is unclear. The end of the DNA is better explained by TRBJ2-7, so the J call may be wrong. Germline V CDR1 and CDR2: DFQATT, SNEGSKA (reference sequence). The CDR3 loop spans 10 amino acids. The CDR3 region is CSAIGFEQYF. In DNA, the CDR3 is TGCAGTGCTATAGGGTTCGAGCAGTACTTC.

About this clonotype: At one end the junction does not follow the germline gene, possibly because of a read error. The rearrangement links TRBV10-3 to TRBJ2-1, with D perhaps TRBD2 (7 bases). Germline CDR1 reads ENHRY; CDR2 reads SYGVKD. The CDR3 loop spans 16 amino acids. The CDR3 loop is CAISAGARSSYNEQLF. Written as DNA, the CDR3 is TGTGCCATCAGCGCGGGGGCGAGGAGCTCCTACAATGAGCAGTTATTC.

V and J are TRBV18 and TRBJ1-2; 7 bases match TRBD1. The CDR3 length is 16 residues. J was trimmed by 1 base and V by 0 bases; bases with no gene match: 5. Germline values: CDR1 KGHSH, CDR2 LQKENI. CDR3 nucleotides: TGTGCCAGCTCACCACCGTTGCAGGGGGTTAACTATGGCTACACCTTC. Translation gives CASSPPLQGVNYGYTF.

This clonotype has just a few counts. The chain recombines TRBV4-3 with TRBJ2-4; D may be TRBD1 (5 bases). Germline V gives CDR1 LGHNA, CDR2 YSLEER. V lost 5 bases and J lost 5, with 13 bases in between. The CDR3 has 14 amino acids. CDR3 DNA: TGCGCCAGCAGCTCAGGGATTGTGGAAAACATTCAGTACTTC. Translating it yields CASSSGIVENIQYF.

The chain has TRBV29-1 and TRBJ2-7; 12 nucleotides line up with TRBD2. V gave up 7 bases and J gave up 3 bases; unmatched junction bases: 7. The CDR3 contains 14 residues. CDR1 and CDR2 from the germline V gene are SQVTM and ANQGSEA. CDR3 amino acids: CSALLAGGGYEQYF. Written as DNA, the CDR3 is TGCAGCGCCTTACTAGCGGGGGGCGGCTACGAGCAGTACTTC.

There are a few counts of this clonotype. CDR3 region: CAISERDRGFELYEQYF. For the CDR3, the DNA is TGTGCCATCAGTGAGCGGGACAGGGGTTTTGAACTTTACGAGCAGTACTTC. V gene TRBV10-3 combines with J gene TRBJ2-7; 10 bases line up with TRBD1. The CDR3 runs to 17 residues. J gave up 4 bases and V 2 bases, and 11 bases lay outside the gene matches. Germline CDR1 is ENHRY and CDR2 is SYGVKD.

The V gene is TRBV29-1, the J gene TRBJ2-5, with TRBD2 matching over 11 bases. Germline V lookup: CDR1 SQVTM, CDR2 ANQGSEA. The trim removed 7 bases at V and 4 bases at J, leaving 5 bases unmatched. This CDR3 comprises 13 residues. Here the CDR3 reads CSGSGGAGETQYF. In DNA form, the CDR3 reads TGCAGCGGTAGCGGGGGGGCTGGAGAGACCCAGTACTTC.

J is TRBJ2-1 and V is TRBV20-1; 8 bases are a match to TRBD1. Germline values: CDR1 DFQATT, CDR2 SNEGSKA (reference sequence). This CDR3 contains 15 residues. Trimming cost V 0 bases and J 9 bases; bases outside gene matches: 10. The CDR3 sequence: CSARDSTGVGSEQFF. The CDR3 DNA reads TGCAGTGCTAGAGATTCGACAGGGGTAGGGAGTGAGCAGTTCTTC.

The genes are TRBV29-1 and TRBJ2-3, with no clear D. Germline CDR1 SQVTM, CDR2 ANQGSEA. The CDR3 runs 14 residues. V was clipped by 1 base and J by 1 base, with 9 bases between them. The DNA for the CDR3 is TGCAGCGTTGAAGGGGTAGAGCGCACAGATACGCAGTATTTT. Amino acids: CSVEGVERTDTQYF.

This sequence joins TRBV6-6 and TRBJ1-1; possibly TRBD1 for D (5 bases). This CDR3 is 13 amino acids long. Looked up from germline, CDR1 is MNHNY and CDR2 is SVGAGI (reference sequence). The V end lost 7 bases, the J end lost 5 bases, and 14 bases lay between the germline ends. The CDR3 DNA follows: TGTGCCAGCACCGCAGGGATAGGGACTGAAGCTTTCTTT. Its translation: CASTAGIGTEAFF.

This clonotype was detected a few times. The chain uses TRBV20-1 and TRBJ2-7; D perhaps matches TRBD2 (7 bases). With 5 bases removed from V and 2 bases from J, the gap between germline ends came to 16 bases. Germline V gene sequence: CDR1 DFQATT, CDR2 SNEGSKA (reference sequence). CDR3 size: 14 residues. CDR3 bases: TGCAGTGCTGGGGGGGCAGGGAAGGCCTACGAGCAGTACTTC. Protein: CSAGGAGKAYEQYF.

The chain links TRBV12-3 or TRBV12-4 to TRBJ2-3; tentative D call: TRBD2 (6 bases). This CDR3 has 12 residues. The ends were cut back, 6 bases at V and 10 bases at J, with 14 bases in the middle. CDR3 residues: CASRRGGDAQYF. CDR3 DNA sequence: TGTGCCAGCAGACGGGGCGGGGATGCGCAGTATTTT.

The V and J genes are TRBV24-1 and TRBJ2-1; D unclear. Germline loops: CDR1 KGHDR, CDR2 SFDVKD. V shed 0 bases and J shed 0 bases, with 8 bases lying between them. The CDR3 extends over 16 amino acids. The CDR3 nucleotides read TGTGCCACCAGTGATTTGCCTGCGACCTCCTACAATGAGCAGTTCTTC. As protein: CATSDLPATSYNEQFF.

CDR3 coding DNA: TGTGCCAGCAATGGAGACGTACAAGAGACCCAGTACTTC. Translating gives CASNGDVQETQYF. This sequence joins TRBV2 and TRBJ2-5; D ambiguous. V shed 7 bases and J shed 2 bases, with 11 bases lying between them. The CDR3 has 13 amino acids. From germline, CDR1 is SNHLY and CDR2 FYNNEI.

The chain joins TRBV20-1 to TRBJ1-2, with 9 bases fitting TRBD1. The junction had 6 bases not matched to a gene; V was cut back by 0 bases and J by 1 base. Germline V gene lookup returns CDR1 DFQATT and CDR2 SNEGSKA (reference sequence). The CDR3 extends over 16 amino acids. In DNA form, the CDR3 reads TGCAGTGCTAGAGATGGGAGACAGGGGGGTAACTATGGCTACACCTTC. Translation gives CSARDGRQGGNYGYTF.

The chain couples TRBV7-9 to TRBJ1-2; TRBD1 agrees at 9 bases. The CDR3 sequence is 15 residues long. The V gene's germline CDR1 is SEHNR and CDR2 FQNEAQ (reference sequence). The V and J ends lost 4 bases and 6 bases, in that order; junction bases with no gene match: 9. The CDR3 DNA reads as TGTGCCAGCAGCTCCCCGGGGGACAGGGAAAATGGCTACACCTTC. Amino acid sequence: CASSSPGDRENGYTF.

This clonotype has more than one count but fewer than ten. The chain uses TRBV11-3 and TRBJ2-2; TRBD1 agrees at 8 bases. Trimming removed 5 bases from V and 6 bases from J; junction bases left unmatched: 8. Germline V lookup: CDR1 SGHNT, CDR2 YENEEA. This CDR3 spans 15 amino acids. This CDR3 is CASSQGQARAGELFF. The CDR3 DNA is TGTGCCAGCAGCCAGGGACAGGCGAGGGCCGGGGAGCTGTTTTTT. Full variable domain (outside the CDR3, taken from reference TRBV11-3 and TRBJ2-2): EAGVVQSPRYKIIEKKQPVAFWCNPISGHNTLYWYLQNLGQGPELLIRYENEEAVDDSQLPKDRFSAERLKGVDSTLKIQPAELGDSAVYLCASSQGQARAGELFFGEGSRLTVL.

The chain is built from TRBV7-2 and TRBJ2-5, with 12 bases fitting TRBD2. Trimming cost V 4 bases and J 11 bases; bases outside gene matches: 17. This CDR3 region has 17 residues. Germline V gene lookup returns CDR1 SGHTA and CDR2 FQGNSA. CDR3 DNA sequence: TGTGCCAGCAGCTCTAGGCCTAGCGGGAGGGCCCCCAATGAGCAGTACTTC. Its translation is CASSSRPSGRAPNEQYF.

There are many counts of this clonotype. J is TRBJ2-3 and V is TRBV12-3 or TRBV12-4, with a possible D match to TRBD1 (6 bases). The CDR3 runs to 15 residues. Trimming took 5 bases from V and 2 from J, leaving 14 bases between them. The CDR3 DNA reads TGTGCCAGCAGTGGACAGCCCCGGGCCACAGATACGCAGTATTTT. Translating gives CASSGQPRATDTQYF.